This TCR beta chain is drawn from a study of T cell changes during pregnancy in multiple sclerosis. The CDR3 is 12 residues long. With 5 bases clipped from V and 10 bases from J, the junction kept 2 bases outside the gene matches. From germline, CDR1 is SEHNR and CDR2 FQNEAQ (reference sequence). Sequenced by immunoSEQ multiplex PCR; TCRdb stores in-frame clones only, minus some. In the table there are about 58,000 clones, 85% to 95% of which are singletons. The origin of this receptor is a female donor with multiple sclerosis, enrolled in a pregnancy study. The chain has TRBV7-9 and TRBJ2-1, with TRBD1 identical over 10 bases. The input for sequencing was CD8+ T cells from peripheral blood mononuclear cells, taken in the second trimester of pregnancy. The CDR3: CASSPTGGEQFF. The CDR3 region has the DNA TGTGCCAGCAGCCCGACAGGGGGCGAGCAGTTCTTC.